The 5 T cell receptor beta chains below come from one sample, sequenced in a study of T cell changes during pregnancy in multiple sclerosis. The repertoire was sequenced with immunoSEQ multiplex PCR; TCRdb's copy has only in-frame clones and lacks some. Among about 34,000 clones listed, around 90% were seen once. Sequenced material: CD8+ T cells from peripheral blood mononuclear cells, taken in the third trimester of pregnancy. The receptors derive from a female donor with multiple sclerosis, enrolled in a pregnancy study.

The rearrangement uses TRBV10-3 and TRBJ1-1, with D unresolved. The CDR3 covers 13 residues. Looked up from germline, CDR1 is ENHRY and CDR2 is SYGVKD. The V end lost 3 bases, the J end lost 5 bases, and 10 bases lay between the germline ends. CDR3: CAISEKASTEAFF. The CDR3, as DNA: TGTGCCATCAGTGAAAAAGCGAGTACTGAAGCTTTCTTT.

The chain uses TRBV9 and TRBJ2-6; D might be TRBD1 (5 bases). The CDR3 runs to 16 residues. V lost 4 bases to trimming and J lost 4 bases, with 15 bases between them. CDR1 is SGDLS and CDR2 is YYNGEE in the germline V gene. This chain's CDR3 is CASSYLRGEGANVLTF. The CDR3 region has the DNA TGTGCCAGCAGCTATCTTAGGGGCGAAGGGGCCAACGTCCTGACTTTC.

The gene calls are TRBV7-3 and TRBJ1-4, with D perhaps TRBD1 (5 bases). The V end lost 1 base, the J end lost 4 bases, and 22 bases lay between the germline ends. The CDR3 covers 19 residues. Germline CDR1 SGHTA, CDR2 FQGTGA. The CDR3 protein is CASSLKGPPVGLGNEKLFF. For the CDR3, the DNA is TGTGCCAGCAGCTTAAAGGGGCCACCTGTGGGTTTGGGTAATGAAAAACTGTTTTTT.

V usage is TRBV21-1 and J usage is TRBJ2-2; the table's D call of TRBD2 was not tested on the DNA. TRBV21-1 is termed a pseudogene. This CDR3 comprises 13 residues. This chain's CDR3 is CASSPRSTGELFF. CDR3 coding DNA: TGTGCCAGCAGCCCCCGGAGTACCGGGGAGCTGTTTTTT.

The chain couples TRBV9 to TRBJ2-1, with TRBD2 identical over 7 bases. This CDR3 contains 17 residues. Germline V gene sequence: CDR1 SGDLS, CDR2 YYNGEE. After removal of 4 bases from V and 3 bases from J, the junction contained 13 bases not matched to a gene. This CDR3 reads CASSSRGLAGDYNEQFF. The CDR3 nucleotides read TGTGCCAGCAGCTCACGGGGCTTGGCGGGGGACTACAATGAGCAGTTCTTC. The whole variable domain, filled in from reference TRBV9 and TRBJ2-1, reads DSGVTQTPKHLITATGQRVTLRCSPRSGDLSVYWYQQSLDQGLQFLIQYYNGEERAKGNILERFSAQQFPDLHSELNLSSLELGDSALYFCASSSRGLAGDYNEQFFGPGTRLTVL.